Listed below are T cell receptor beta chains from one sample, sequenced in a study of blood T cell repertoires in COVID-19. Produced via immunoSEQ multiplex PCR; TCRdb's table is partial and in-frame only. The data show about 40,000 clones, 85% to 90% seen once. Sequencing used peripheral blood. These receptor sequences come from a man in his fifties in a cohort sampled during active COVID-19. The CDR3 runs from the conserved cysteine through the conserved F or W. D genes are given only for firm matches. Clone size is given for some rows only: seen once, a few or many times, or a class if the clone is expanded.

D: TRBD1
size: .
V: TRBV29-1
J: TRBJ2-1
CDR3: CSAVKTDRARLTYNEQFF
DNA: TGCAGCGCTGTCAAAACTGACAGGGCCCGTTTGACCTACAATGAGCAGTTCTTC

D: .
size: few
V: TRBV7-9
J: TRBJ1-6
CDR3: CASSPPNMLDSPLHF
DNA: TGTGCCAGCAGCCCTCCGAACATGCTGGATTCACCCCTCCACTTT

D: .
size: .
V: TRBV7-9
J: TRBJ1-3
CDR3: CASSRSGELSGNTIYF
DNA: TGTGCCAGCAGCCGATCCGGGGAACTCTCCGGAAACACCATATATTTT

D: .
size: .
V: TRBV19
J: TRBJ1-5
CDR3: CASSTPRGRGSNQPQHF
DNA: TGTGCCAGTAGTACTCCTCGAGGGCGAGGGAGCAATCAGCCCCAGCATTTT

D: .
size: .
V: TRBV5-1
J: TRBJ2-3
CDR3: CASSRGSEGADTQYF
DNA: TGCGCCAGCAGCCGCGGATCAGAGGGGGCAGATACGCAGTATTTT

D: .
size: .
V: TRBV6-5
J: TRBJ2-1
CDR3: CASSPRFNEQFF
DNA: TGTGCCAGCAGTCCGAGGTTTAATGAGCAGTTCTTC

D: .
size: .
V: TRBV4-3
J: TRBJ1-3
CDR3: CASSQGSSSGNTIYF
DNA: TGCGCCAGCAGCCAGGGGAGCAGCTCTGGAAACACCATATATTTT

D: TRBD1
size: .
V: TRBV29-1
J: TRBJ2-2
CDR3: CSVRQGTGELFF
DNA: TGCAGCGTCAGACAGGGAACCGGGGAGCTGTTTTTT

D: TRBD2
size: .
V: TRBV10-2
J: TRBJ2-3
CDR3: CASSGTSGRVSTDTQYF
DNA: TGCGCCAGCAGTGGGACTAGCGGGAGGGTGAGCACAGATACGCAGTATTTT

D: .
size: .
V: TRBV2
J: TRBJ1-6
CDR3: CASCWRSNSPLHF
DNA: TGTGCCAGCTGTTGGAGAAGTAATTCACCCCTCCACTTT

D: .
size: .
V: TRBV3-1/TRBV3-2
J: TRBJ2-3
CDR3: CASSQDSGLLTDTQYF
DNA: TGTGCCAGCAGCCAAGATTCTGGACTACTCACAGATACGCAGTATTTT

D: TRBD1
size: .
V: TRBV29-1
J: TRBJ2-1
CDR3: CSVEGDRGYEQFF
DNA: TGCAGCGTTGAGGGGGACAGGGGGTATGAGCAGTTCTTC

D: .
size: .
V: TRBV6-2/TRBV6-3
J: TRBJ2-2
CDR3: CASSQRVNTGELFF
DNA: TGTGCCAGCAGCCAGCGGGTGAACACCGGGGAGCTGTTTTTT

D: .
size: few
V: TRBV6-1
J: TRBJ2-7
CDR3: CASSEGWGVGNYEQYF
DNA: TGTGCCAGCAGTGAAGGGTGGGGGGTAGGAAACTACGAGCAGTACTTC

D: .
size: .
V: TRBV6-5
J: TRBJ2-1
CDR3: CASMWRQGGGEQFF
DNA: TGTGCCAGCATGTGGCGGCAGGGAGGGGGGGAGCAGTTCTTC

D: .
size: .
V: TRBV27
J: TRBJ2-1
CDR3: CASSFDRRNEQFF
DNA: TGTGCCAGCAGTTTCGACAGGAGAAATGAGCAGTTCTTC

D: TRBD2
size: .
V: TRBV7-9
J: TRBJ2-7
CDR3: CASSLGGLASDEQYF
DNA: TGTGCCAGCAGCTTAGGGGGACTAGCGTCGGACGAGCAGTACTTC

D: TRBD2
size: once
V: TRBV6-1
J: TRBJ2-1
CDR3: CASSEGLAVSYNEQFF
DNA: TGTGCCAGCAGTGAGGGACTAGCGGTCTCCTACAATGAGCAGTTCTTC

D: .
size: .
V: TRBV4-1
J: TRBJ2-7
CDR3: CASSQDWGRRGYEQYF
DNA: TGCGCCAGCAGCCAAGATTGGGGTAGGAGGGGCTACGAGCAGTACTTC

D: TRBD1
size: .
V: TRBV2
J: TRBJ1-2
CDR3: CASPRDSFYGYTF
DNA: TGTGCCAGCCCTCGGGACAGTTTCTATGGCTACACCTTC

D: .
size: .
V: TRBV5-6
J: TRBJ1-2
CDR3: CASSYIRINYGYTF
DNA: TGTGCCAGCAGCTATATCCGTATTAACTATGGCTACACCTTC

D: TRBD2
size: .
V: TRBV14
J: TRBJ2-3
CDR3: CASSDSGGNTQYF
DNA: TGTGCCAGCAGCGATAGCGGGGGGAATACGCAGTATTTT

D: TRBD2
size: .
V: TRBV13
J: TRBJ2-1
CDR3: CASSPRTSGSYNEQFF
DNA: TGTGCCAGCAGCCCCCGGACTAGCGGGAGCTACAATGAGCAGTTCTTC

D: .
size: .
V: TRBV11-2
J: TRBJ2-2
CDR3: CASSFGAGLVGELFF
DNA: TGTGCCAGCAGCTTTGGTGCGGGATTGGTCGGGGAGCTGTTTTTT

D: TRBD1
size: .
V: TRBV11-2
J: TRBJ1-4
CDR3: CASSMKSGGTNEKLFF
DNA: TGTGCCAGCAGCATGAAATCAGGGGGAACTAATGAAAAACTGTTTTTT

D: .
size: medium-sized
V: TRBV6-2/TRBV6-3
J: TRBJ1-2
CDR3: CASSSFRDDNYGYTF
DNA: TGTGCCAGCAGTTCCTTCAGGGATGATAACTATGGCTACACCTTC

D: TRBD1
size: .
V: TRBV5-1
J: TRBJ2-1
CDR3: CASSRRDRVWHEQFF
DNA: TGCGCCAGCAGCCGCCGGGACAGGGTCTGGCATGAGCAGTTCTTC

D: .
size: .
V: TRBV3-1/TRBV3-2
J: TRBJ2-7
CDR3: CACRSQGNKDEQYF
DNA: TGTGCCTGCAGGTCCCAGGGAAACAAGGACGAGCAGTACTTC

D: TRBD2
size: .
V: TRBV4-1
J: TRBJ2-5
CDR3: CASSQVVASGGYQEAQYF
DNA: TGCGCCAGCAGCCAAGTAGTAGCTAGCGGGGGGTACCAAGAGGCCCAGTACTTC

D: .
size: .
V: TRBV3-1/TRBV3-2
J: TRBJ2-3
CDR3: CASSQGGSFDTQYF
DNA: TGTGCCAGCAGCCAGGGAGGATCCTTTGATACGCAGTATTTT

D: .
size: .
V: TRBV7-3
J: TRBJ2-3
CDR3: CASRRLGEDTQYF
DNA: TGTGCCAGCAGGCGACTCGGGGAAGATACGCAGTATTTT

D: TRBD1
size: .
V: TRBV9
J: TRBJ2-1
CDR3: CASSATGENEQFF
DNA: TGTGCCAGCAGCGCGACAGGGGAGAATGAGCAGTTCTTC

D: .
size: .
V: TRBV5-6
J: TRBJ2-3
CDR3: CASSPRYWGPDTQYF
DNA: TGTGCCAGCAGCCCCCGGTATTGGGGGCCAGATACGCAGTATTTT

D: .
size: once
V: TRBV27
J: TRBJ2-5
CDR3: CASSFSQAETQYF
DNA: TGTGCCAGCAGTTTCTCCCAGGCGGAGACCCAGTACTTC

D: .
size: .
V: TRBV28
J: TRBJ1-5
CDR3: CASSPDTYSNQPQHF
DNA: TGTGCCAGCAGTCCGGACACTTATAGCAATCAGCCCCAGCATTTT

D: TRBD2
size: .
V: TRBV6-5
J: TRBJ2-3
CDR3: CASSYVLAGTDTQYF
DNA: TGTGCCAGCAGTTACGTACTAGCGGGAACAGATACGCAGTATTTT

D: .
size: .
V: TRBV5-1
J: TRBJ1-1
CDR3: CASSGDDPRGEAFF
DNA: TGCGCCAGCAGCGGGGACGACCCCAGGGGTGAAGCTTTCTTT

D: TRBD1
size: .
V: TRBV18
J: TRBJ1-3
CDR3: CASSPRDSLSGNTIYF
DNA: TGTGCCAGCTCACCCCGGGACAGCCTCTCTGGAAACACCATATATTTT

D: .
size: .
V: TRBV19
J: TRBJ1-5
CDR3: CASSLQGVQPQHF
DNA: TGTGCCAGTAGTCTCCAGGGTGTTCAGCCCCAGCATTTT

D: TRBD1
size: .
V: TRBV7-3
J: TRBJ1-1
CDR3: CASSWRQGTEAFF
DNA: TGTGCCAGCAGCTGGCGACAGGGGACTGAAGCTTTCTTT

D: .
size: once
V: TRBV9
J: TRBJ2-5
CDR3: CASSVGGWGARETQYF
DNA: TGTGCCAGCAGCGTAGGGGGTTGGGGCGCCAGGGAGACCCAGTACTTC